The next 5 T cell receptor beta chains were all read from a single sample in a study of early T cells in non-severe SARS-CoV-2 infection. TCRdb reprocessed the 5' RACE reads via MiXCR and lists one record per CDR3 protein. The sample includes about 50,000 distinct CDR3 sequences, around 10% of them seen just once. The sequencing here drew on whole blood, taken at baseline. These receptors were taken from an adult who was a healthcare worker with PCR-confirmed SARS-CoV-2 infection or an uninfected control (not recorded which).

A few counts support this clonotype. CDR3 sequence (DNA): TGTGCCAGCACCGGCGCTGACGGCGATAATTCACCCCTCCACTTT. This sequence encodes CASTGADGDNSPLHF. The gene calls are TRBV6-6 and TRBJ1-6; D is undetermined. Germline CDR1 reads MNHNY; CDR2 reads SVGAGI (reference sequence). V shed 7 bases and J shed 5 bases, with 15 bases lying between them. CDR3 size: 15 residues.

The rearrangement joins TRBV5-1 to TRBJ2-1; 8 bases are a match to TRBD2. This CDR3 comprises 15 residues. The V gene's germline CDR1 is SGHRS and CDR2 YFSETQ. After removal of 0 bases from V and 8 bases from J, the junction contained 7 bases not matched to a gene. CDR3 DNA: TGCGCCAGCAGCTTGGTTGCGGGAGGTGGTGATGAGCAGTTCTTC. Translated: CASSLVAGGGDEQFF.

The chain links TRBV11-2 to TRBJ2-1; 7 bases are shared with TRBD1. The V and J ends lost 5 bases and 8 bases, in that order; junction bases with no gene match: 12. The CDR3 sequence is 15 residues long. CDR1 is SGHAT and CDR2 is FQNNGV in the germline V gene. The CDR3 region has the DNA TGTGCCAGCAGCCTCCTGTCGAGGGGGCATCATGAGCAGTTCTTC. Its translation: CASSLLSRGHHEQFF.

The sample holds a few counts of this clonotype. The V and J genes are TRBV12-3 or TRBV12-4 and TRBJ2-7; D unclear. The CDR3 runs 12 residues. V lost 3 bases and J 6 bases, leaving 9 bases between the germline ends. The CDR3 here is CASSFLLTEQYF. The CDR3 bases are TGTGCCAGCAGTTTTCTCCTCACCGAGCAGTACTTC.

In its sample, this clonotype was seen a few times. The V and J genes are TRBV7-2 and TRBJ2-5, with 15 bases lining up with TRBD2. The CDR3 runs to 17 residues. V shed 3 bases, J shed 5 bases, and the junction held 7 bases outside the gene matches. Germline CDR1 reads SGHTA; CDR2 reads FQGNSA. Written as DNA, the CDR3 is TGTGCCAGCAGCTTCCTGGGACTAGCGGGGGGTAGGGAGACCCAGTACTTC. Amino acids: CASSFLGLAGGRETQYF.